This TCR beta chain was recorded in a study of OX40 agonist ivuxolimab in advanced cancers. Study-level results: At 0.1 to 3.0 mg/kg and by week 6, clonal expansion occurred in CD4+ and CD8+ blood T cells. Also present in some nonresponders was a low level of normalized T-cell clonal expansion.

Some clones are missing from TCRdb's copy, which holds only in-frame ones; the method was immunoSEQ multiplex PCR. This repertoire shows 8,500 to 13,000 clones, roughly 79% found once; its top ten account for more than 15%. Autoimmune disease history or systemic immunosuppression led to patient exclusion. Germline V gene lookup returns CDR1 SGHRS and CDR2 YFSETQ. The CDR3 is 15 residues long. Trimming removed 5 bases from V and 4 bases from J, with 18 bases in between. As concerns this clone: The antigen remains unidentified.

This TCR came from an adult with an advanced solid tumor such as melanoma, head and neck, liver or kidney cancer. The genes are TRBV5-1 and TRBJ1-1; D uncertain. The sequencing used CD4+ or CD8+ T cells sorted from blood, collected in a trial of the OX40 agonist ivuxolimab. CDR3 sequence: CASRAFIGSGTEAFF. The DNA for the CDR3 is TGCGCCAGCAGAGCCTTCATTGGATCAGGCACTGAAGCTTTCTTT.